Listed below are T cell receptor beta chains from one sample, sequenced in a study of blood T cell repertoires in COVID-19. Sequenced by immunoSEQ multiplex PCR; TCRdb stores in-frame clones only, minus some. Among 200,000 to 250,000 clones listed, roughly 88% were seen once. The material sequenced was peripheral blood. These receptors were taken from a woman aged 80 or over with COVID-19, enrolled during active disease. The conserved cysteine and the conserved F or W are not part of the CDR3 here.

j_gene	v_gene	CDR3aa
TRBJ1-5	TRBV7-2	ASSLGDGTVNQPQH
TRBJ2-1	TRBV9	ASSVAAGRTNNEQF
TRBJ1-4	TRBV18	ASSPTGTVNEKLF
TRBJ1-1	TRBV7-2	ASSPAGGKAF
TRBJ2-7	TRBV7-3	ASGSGPYEQY
TRBJ2-7	TRBV19	ASSMGGIGYEQY
TRBJ1-2	TRBV5-4	ASSLTGNNYGYT
TRBJ2-7	TRBV29-1	SVGRLQGALPYEQY
TRBJ2-2	TRBV6-5	ASSQRGGELF
TRBJ1-5	TRBV5-8	ASTGGVSNQPQH
TRBJ2-1	TRBV5-8	ASIAGGQYNEQF
TRBJ2-1	TRBV21-1	ARTLRAGLGNLANHEQF
TRBJ1-6	TRBV4-1	ASSQAPGQRTSPLH
TRBJ1-2	TRBV28	ASSLGQRDGYT
TRBJ2-2	TRBV7-3	ASSQSGGAPTGELF
TRBJ1-1	TRBV19	ATQTGRQRAF
TRBJ2-6	TRBV27	ASSLGLNSGANVLT
TRBJ2-1	TRBV7-6	ASRLLAGGNEQF
TRBJ1-2	TRBV28	ASRPDRVLGYT
TRBJ2-7	TRBV19	ASSSPGQSTSYEQY
TRBJ2-5	TRBV7-2	ASSLVGRLH
TRBJ1-5	TRBV28	ASSFVPVLSNQPQH
TRBJ2-1	TRBV10-2	ASSESPGLAGAGNEQF
TRBJ2-1	TRBV5-6	ASSSPGTSGFDDSEQF
TRBJ2-1	TRBV11-2	ASSSLGGIMYNEQF
TRBJ2-6	TRBV9	ASSVSGTGFLSGANVLT
TRBJ1-2	TRBV18	ASSPFDSDYGYT
TRBJ2-7	TRBV2	ASSEVGGDEQY
TRBJ2-7	TRBV28	AAGGLPREQY
TRBJ2-5	TRBV4-2	ASSQGRETQY
TRBJ1-4	TRBV6-1	ASSEGRDRYATNEKLF
TRBJ1-1	TRBV5-8	ASSLLGGFGGTEAF
TRBJ1-1	TRBV12-3/TRBV12-4	AIGRSSTEAF
TRBJ2-1	TRBV7-2	ASSLRVGGGAYNEQF
TRBJ2-3	TRBV11-3	ASSPGQGRGTDTQY
TRBJ2-3	TRBV3-1/TRBV3-2	ASSQAGTSRSADTQY